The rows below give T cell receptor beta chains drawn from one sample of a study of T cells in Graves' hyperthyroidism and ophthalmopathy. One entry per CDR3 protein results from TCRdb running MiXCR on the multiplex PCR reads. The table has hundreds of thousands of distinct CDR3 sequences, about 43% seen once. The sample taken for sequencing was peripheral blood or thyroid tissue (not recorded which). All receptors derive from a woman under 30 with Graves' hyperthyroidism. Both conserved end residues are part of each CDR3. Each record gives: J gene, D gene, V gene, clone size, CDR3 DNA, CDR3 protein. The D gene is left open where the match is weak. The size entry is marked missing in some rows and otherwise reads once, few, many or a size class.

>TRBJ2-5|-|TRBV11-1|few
TGTGCCAGCAGCTCACTAGACAGCCAAGAGACCCAGTACTTC
CASSSLDSQETQYF
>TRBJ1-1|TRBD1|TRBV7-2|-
TGTGCCAGCAGCGGAGGGGACAGGGTTTACACTGAAGCTTTCTTT
CASSGGDRVYTEAFF
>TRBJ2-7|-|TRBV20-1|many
TGCAGTGCTAGTCAACCCTCCCAGGCTGAGGAGCAGTACTTC
CSASQPSQAEEQYF
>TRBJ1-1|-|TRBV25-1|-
TGTGCCAGCAGCCAAGGCCCCCCCCGGGGGTGGAGTGAAGCTTTCTTT
CASSQGPPRGWSEAFF
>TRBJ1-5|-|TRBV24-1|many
TGTGCCACCGGGGGGGGCAATCAGCCCCAGCATTTT
CATGGGNQPQHF
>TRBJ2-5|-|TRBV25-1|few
TGTGCCAGCAGTAGGGGAATCAAAGAGACCCAGTACTTC
CASSRGIKETQYF
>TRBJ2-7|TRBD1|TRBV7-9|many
TGTGCCAGCAGTACCACGACAGGGTGGAACGAGCAGTACTTC
CASSTTTGWNEQYF
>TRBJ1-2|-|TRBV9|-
TGTGCCAGCAGCGCGACCGGGAGAAAAGAGGGCTACACCTTC
CASSATGRKEGYTF
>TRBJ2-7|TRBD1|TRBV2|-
TGTGCCAGCAGTCAGGACAGGAAATACGAGCAGTACTTC
CASSQDRKYEQYF
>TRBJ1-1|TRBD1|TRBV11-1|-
TGTGCCAGCAGCCCGGACAGGGGGGGGGGCTACGCTGAAGCTTTCTTT
CASSPDRGGGYAEAFF
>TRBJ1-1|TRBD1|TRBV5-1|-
TGCGCCAGCAGCTTAGCGACAGGGGGCTCTGAAGCTTTCTTT
CASSLATGGSEAFF